This T cell receptor beta chain emerged from a study of T cell repertoires in cytomegalovirus infection. The wider study: It can be stated that public TCR beta signatures indicated CMV infection as well as a matching HLA type.

Germline V gene data show CDR1 as SGHTA and CDR2 as FQGNSA. J gave up 4 bases and V 5 bases, and 3 bases lay outside the gene matches. The CDR3 runs to 16 residues. TCRdb re-analysed the reads in MiXCR, keeping a single row per CDR3 protein. The repertoire includes about 740,000 distinct CDR3 sequences, under 40% of them detected once, and around 3% sits in the top ten. Study-level points and caveats: What dominated the ex vivo response were HLA-C-restricted CMV-specific TCR beta clonotypes.

This clonotype has a count of ten or more. As yet, its antigen is unknown. This chain connects TRBV7-2 to TRBJ2-2, with 14 bases that match TRBD2. Sequencing used PBMCs. The receptor's source is a human donor in good health (CMV status not recorded). Some clones in this sample may be carry-over from other donors' samples. The DNA of the CDR3 is TGTGCCAGCAGCGAGGGACTAGCGGGAGTCACCGGGGAGCTGTTTTTT. It codes for CASSEGLAGVTGELFF.